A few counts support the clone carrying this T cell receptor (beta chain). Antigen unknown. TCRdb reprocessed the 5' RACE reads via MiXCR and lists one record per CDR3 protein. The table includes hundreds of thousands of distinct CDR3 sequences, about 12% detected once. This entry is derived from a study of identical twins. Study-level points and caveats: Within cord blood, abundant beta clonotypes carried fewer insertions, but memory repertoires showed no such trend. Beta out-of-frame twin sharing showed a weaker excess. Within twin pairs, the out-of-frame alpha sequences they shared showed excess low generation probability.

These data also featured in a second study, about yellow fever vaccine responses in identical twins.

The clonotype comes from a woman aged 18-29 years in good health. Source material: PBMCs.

CDR3 protein: CASSFTSQGIEAFF. The CDR3 region has the DNA TGTGCCAGCAGCTTTACGTCTCAGGGCATTGAAGCTTTCTTT. This chain connects TRBV11-2 to TRBJ1-1, with D possibly matching TRBD1 (5 bases). Trimming took off 3 bases at V and 7 bases at J, with 15 bases between the two ends. Germline-derived CDR1 and CDR2 are SGHAT and FQNNGV. This CDR3 region has 14 residues.